This entry lists 16 T cell receptor beta chains sequenced from one sample in a study of cytomegalovirus exposure and HLA in healthy donors (dated by TCRdb to 2016 to 2017). The library was obtained by the immunoSEQ multiplex PCR assay. Held by TCRdb, this immuneACCESS table contains in-frame sequences only and omits some clones. Under half of the omission traces to an unresolved V gene where checked; the cause of the rest is unknown. Present in this sample are about 240,000 clones, approximately 86% of which were seen just once. Around 1.3% of the sample belongs to the ten largest clones. Sequenced input: PBMCs. These TCRs come from a woman aged 30 to 39 in good health and CMV-seropositive.

CDR3 nucleotide sequence: TGTGCCAGCAGCTCAACAGGGTTACCCTCCTACGAGCAGTACTTC. Its protein product is CASSSTGLPSYEQYF. The V and J genes are TRBV11-2 and TRBJ2-7; D possibly corresponds to TRBD1 (6 bases). The CDR3 sequence is 15 residues long. V was cut by 4 bases and J by 0 bases, with 13 bases left in between. CDR1 is SGHAT and CDR2 is FQNNGV in the germline V gene.

This chain connects TRBV4-1 to TRBJ2-7; 10 bases align to TRBD1. The CDR3 spans 14 residues. Germline values: CDR1 MGHRA, CDR2 YSYEKL. The V segment lost 3 bases and the J segment 3 bases; nucleotides outside the gene matches: 2. The DNA for the CDR3 is TGCGCCAGCAGCCAGAGGGACAGGGGCTACGAGCAGTACTTC. Its protein product is CASSQRDRGYEQYF.

The CDR3, as DNA: TGTGCCAGCAGCCCCCCCGGGACAGGGGTGACCGCTAACTATGGCTACACCTTC. Its translation is CASSPPGTGVTANYGYTF. J is TRBJ1-2 and V is TRBV28, with TRBD1 matching 10 bases. V lost 6 bases to trimming and J lost 0 bases; unmatched junction nucleotides: 13. The CDR3 extends over 18 amino acids. Germline CDR1 reads MDHEN; CDR2 reads SYDVKM.

This chain connects TRBV4-1 to TRBJ2-1, with D perhaps matching TRBD2 (6 bases). The CDR3 length is 15 residues. Germline lookup yields CDR1 MGHRA and CDR2 YSYEKL. Trimming took off 3 bases at V and 9 bases at J, with 18 bases between the two ends. CDR3 residues: CASSHGTGRVGEQFF. The CDR3 nucleotides are TGCGCCAGCAGCCACGGGACTGGCCGAGTGGGTGAGCAGTTCTTC.

J is TRBJ2-2 and V is TRBV5-1, with TRBD2 matching over 9 bases. Germline CDR1 SGHRS, CDR2 YFSETQ. The CDR3 consists of 16 residues. V shed 4 bases and J 2 bases; nucleotides not matched to a gene: 6. The CDR3 coding sequence is TGCGCCAGCAGCCCGTTAGCGGGAGACAACACCGGGGAGCTGTTTTTT. Protein sequence: CASSPLAGDNTGELFF. The full variable domain, with the rest looked up from reference TRBV5-1 and TRBJ2-2, is KAGVTQTPRYLIKTRGQQVTLSCSPISGHRSVSWYQQTPGQGLQFLFEYFSETQRNKGNFPGRFSGRQFSNSRSEMNVSTLELGDSALYLCASSPLAGDNTGELFFGEGSRLTVL.

The chain uses TRBV5-5 and TRBJ2-7, with 8 positions matching TRBD1. The CDR3 length is 15 residues. The germline V gene has CDR1 SGHKS and CDR2 YYEKEE (reference sequence). J was trimmed by 6 bases and V by 1 base; bases with no gene match: 9. CDR3 sequence: CASSLSAGGGFEQYF. The CDR3 DNA reads TGTGCCAGCAGCTTGTCCGCAGGGGGCGGTTTCGAGCAGTACTTC.

The V call is TRBV18, the J call TRBJ2-2; 8 nucleotides align to TRBD1. V was pared by 3 bases and J by 7 bases, with 4 bases of the junction left unmatched. From germline, CDR1 is KGHSH and CDR2 LQKENI. The CDR3 spans 14 residues. Here the CDR3 reads CASSPDRAGGELFF. In nucleotides, the CDR3 is TGTGCCAGCTCACCGGACAGGGCGGGCGGGGAGCTGTTTTTT.

The rearrangement uses TRBV4-2 and TRBJ2-1; 10 positions match TRBD2. Germline CDR1 reads LGHNA; CDR2 reads YNFKEQ. CDR3 length: 16 residues. V lost 4 bases to trimming and J lost 7 bases; unmatched junction nucleotides: 10. CDR3 amino acids: CASSRDYKREGNEQFF. CDR3 bases: TGTGCCAGCAGCCGAGACTACAAGCGGGAGGGGAATGAGCAGTTCTTC.

This sequence joins TRBV6-1 and TRBJ1-2; 7 bases are shared with TRBD1. This CDR3 has 12 amino acids. The V gene end was trimmed by 7 bases and the J gene end by 3 bases; junction bases not matched to a gene: 2. CDR1 and CDR2 from the germline V gene are MNHNS and SASEGT. The CDR3 DNA sequence: TGTGCCAGCATAGGGGGCTACTATGGCTACACCTTC. Amino acid sequence: CASIGGYYGYTF.

Note on this clone: The same CDR3 can be traced to other DNA sequences in this sample. The chain couples TRBV5-1 to TRBJ1-2, with D perhaps matching TRBD1 (6 bases). The V end lost 4 bases, the J end lost 4 bases, and 11 bases lay between the germline ends. Germline CDR1 is SGHRS and CDR2 is YFSETQ. The CDR3 runs 13 residues. CDR3 sequence: CASSPDRSYGYTF. Written as DNA, the CDR3 is TGCGCCAGCAGCCCCGACAGGTCCTATGGCTACACCTTC.

The gene calls are TRBV27 and TRBJ1-2; TRBD1 aligns across 11 bases. The CDR3 is 15 residues long. Germline trimming cut 5 bases from V and 8 bases from J; bases unmatched to any gene: 10. Germline values: CDR1 MNHEY, CDR2 SMNVEV (reference sequence). The CDR3 protein is CASSPGTGGAWGYTF. CDR3 in DNA: TGTGCCAGCAGTCCAGGGACAGGGGGAGCGTGGGGCTACACCTTC.

The chain couples TRBV6-1 to TRBJ2-1; possibly TRBD2 for D (5 bases). V dropped 6 bases and J dropped 4 bases, with 10 bases sitting between them. Per the germline V gene, CDR1 is MNHNS and CDR2 is SASEGT. The CDR3 spans 13 residues. CDR3 sequence (DNA): TGTGCCAGCAGATTCACTAGTTACAATGAGCAGTTCTTC. Its translation: CASRFTSYNEQFF.

This rearrangement joins TRBV19 to TRBJ2-7; 8 bases are a match to TRBD1. With V trimmed by 6 bases and J by 7 bases, 8 bases remained unmatched. Per the germline V gene, CDR1 is LNHDA and CDR2 is SQIVND (reference sequence). The CDR3 is made up of 13 amino acids. CDR3 sequence reads: CASRSGGWDEQYF. The CDR3 coding sequence is TGTGCCAGTAGATCAGGGGGCTGGGATGAGCAGTACTTC. The full variable domain, completed using reference TRBV19 and TRBJ2-7, is DGGITQSPKYLFRKEGQNVTLSCEQNLNHDAMYWYRQDPGQGLRLIYYSQIVNDFQKGDIAEGYSVSREKKESFPLTVTSAQKNPTAFYLCASRSGGWDEQYFGPGTRLTVT.

This clone has a single count. This chain links TRBV28 with TRBJ2-7; 7 bases are shared with TRBD1. This CDR3 is built from 13 residues. Germline trimming cut 10 bases from V and 3 bases from J; bases unmatched to any gene: 9. From germline, CDR1 is MDHEN and CDR2 SYDVKM. Written as DNA, the CDR3 is TGTGCCACCGCGACAGGGAGTCTCTACGAGCAGTACTTC. It translates to CATATGSLYEQYF.

The rearrangement joins TRBV30 to TRBJ2-3; the match to TRBD2 covers 12 bases. Germline CDR1 reads GTSNPN; CDR2 reads SVGIG (reference sequence). The J segment lost 4 bases and the V segment lost 3 bases, leaving 8 bases of the junction unmatched. This CDR3 is built from 16 residues. CDR3 in amino acids: CAWSQRLAGVADTQYF. The CDR3 nucleotides are TGTGCCTGGAGCCAACGACTAGCGGGAGTGGCAGATACGCAGTATTTT. The whole variable domain, remainder taken from reference TRBV30 and TRBJ2-3, is SQTIHQWPATLVQPVGSPLSLECTVEGTSNPNLYWYRQAAGRGLQLLFYSVGIGQISSEVPQNLSASRPQDRQFILSSKKLLLSDSGFYLCAWSQRLAGVADTQYFGPGTRLTVL.

This clone has only a few counts. The chain links TRBV7-9 to TRBJ1-2, with 8 bases identical to TRBD1. The CDR3 loop spans 15 amino acids. CDR1 and CDR2 (germline): SEHNR, FQNEAQ (reference sequence). With V trimmed by 0 bases and J by 5 bases, 5 bases remained unmatched. Here the CDR3 reads CASSLASGGRYGYTF. In DNA form, the CDR3 reads TGTGCCAGCAGCTTAGCGTCAGGGGGCCGGTATGGCTACACCTTC. Filled out from reference TRBV7-9 and TRBJ1-2, the complete variable domain reads DTGVSQNPRHKITKRGQNVTFRCDPISEHNRLYWYRQTLGQGPEFLTYFQNEAQLEKSRLLSDRFSAERPKGSFSTLEIQRTEQGDSAMYLCASSLASGGRYGYTFGSGTRLTVV.